This TCR beta chain came from a study of shared clonotypes between healthy human individuals. Overall study results and limits: Roughly 5% of naive CD4 clonotypes were shared across a few donors.

The CDR3 has 14 amino acids. The V end lost 3 bases, the J end lost 3 bases, and 11 bases lay between the germline ends. Per germline, CDR1 MDHEN and CDR2 SYDVKM. Worth noting for this clone: The target antigen is unknown.

Measured with immunoSEQ multiplex PCR; TCRdb has only the in-frame clones, and not every one. The table shows about a million clones, with 70% to 80% occurring only once. This TCR was recovered from a man aged 18-30 years in good health. Some clones in this sample may be carry-over from other donors' samples. The sample was memory CD4+ T cells from PBMCs. Subset meaning: CD45RA-negative fraction. The chain combines TRBV28 with TRBJ2-5; a weak D match, TRBD1 (6 bases). CDR3 bases: TGTGCCAGCAGTTTCCGTCACAGGGAAGAGACCCAGTACTTC. Translated, it gives CASSFRHREETQYF. Combining the CDR3 with reference TRBV28 and TRBJ2-5 gives the whole variable domain DVKVTQSSRYLVKRTGEKVFLECVQDMDHENMFWYRQDPGLGLRLIYFSYDVKMKEKGDIPEGYSVSREKKERFSLILESASTNQTSMYLCASSFRHREETQYFGPGTRLLVL.